These 25 T cell receptor beta chains were sequenced from one sample in a study of blood T cell repertoires in COVID-19. TCRdb keeps only in-frame clones here, not all; method: immunoSEQ multiplex PCR. The sample shows roughly 120,000 clones, 86% of them seen only once. Material for sequencing was peripheral blood. The receptor source for this set is a human donor in a cohort sampled during active COVID-19.

The chain combines TRBV4-1 with TRBJ2-2; 14 bases align to TRBD2. V shed 4 bases and J 6 bases; nucleotides not matched to a gene: 7. The CDR3 runs to 17 residues. Germline loops: CDR1 MGHRA, CDR2 YSYEKL. CDR3 sequence reads: CASSPLTSGRAPGELFF. The CDR3 nucleotides read TGCGCCAGCAGCCCCCTGACTAGCGGGAGGGCCCCCGGGGAGCTGTTTTTT.

This clone was counted once. The chain has TRBV27 and TRBJ2-7, with TRBD2 matching 15 bases. The CDR3 runs to 16 residues. With V trimmed by 5 bases and J by 4 bases, 6 bases remained unmatched. CDR1 and CDR2 (germline): MNHEY, SMNVEV (reference sequence). CDR3 loop: CASSPGLAGGLYEQYF. CDR3 nucleotides: TGTGCCAGCAGTCCCGGACTAGCGGGAGGGTTATACGAGCAGTACTTC.

The rearrangement joins TRBV5-4 to TRBJ2-1; 7 positions match TRBD2. Unmatched junction bases numbered 4, after V lost 5 bases and J lost 5 bases. Germline lookup yields CDR1 SGHNT and CDR2 YYREEE (reference sequence). This CDR3 has 13 amino acids. The CDR3: CASSEGRDNEQFF. CDR3 sequence (DNA): TGTGCCAGCAGTGAGGGGAGGGACAATGAGCAGTTCTTC.

The chain links TRBV19 to TRBJ2-1, with a tentative D call TRBD1 (6 bases). The CDR3 is 14 amino acids. Trimming took off 7 bases at V and 8 bases at J, with 18 bases between the two ends. Germline V lookup: CDR1 LNHDA, CDR2 SQIVND (reference sequence). As DNA, the CDR3 is TGTGCCAGTACCGAGGAGCGGAAGGGGGATGAGCAGTTCTTC. Its translation is CASTEERKGDEQFF.

The rearrangement links TRBV6-5 to TRBJ2-2; D unresolved. CDR1 is MNHEY and CDR2 is SVGAGI in the germline V gene. The CDR3 totals 15 residues. Trimming cost V 2 bases and J 6 bases, with 13 bases left between them. The CDR3 spells CASSYTNELAGELFF. The CDR3 DNA reads TGTGCCAGCAGTTACACTAACGAACTCGCCGGGGAGCTGTTTTTT.

The J gene is TRBJ2-3, the V gene TRBV11-3, with D perhaps TRBD2 (6 bases). CDR3 length: 16 residues. CDR1 and CDR2 (germline): SGHNT, YENEEA. Trimming removed 1 base from V and 2 bases from J, with 13 bases in between. The CDR3 nucleotides are TGTGCCAGCAGCTTAGTGCGGGATCACAACACAGATACGCAGTATTTT. It translates to CASSLVRDHNTDTQYF.

The chain joins TRBV3-1 (or the pseudogene TRBV3-2) to TRBJ2-3; 7 positions match TRBD1. The CDR3 contains 18 residues. V shed 3 bases and J 2 bases; nucleotides not matched to a gene: 14. The germline CDR1 and CDR2 sequences are LGHDT and YNNKEL (reference sequence). This CDR3 reads CASSHLGERQGYTDTQYF. In nucleotides, the CDR3 is TGTGCCAGCAGCCACCTGGGTGAGAGACAGGGCTACACAGATACGCAGTATTTT.

The CDR3 spells CASSRGTANYGYTF. CDR3 nucleotide sequence: TGCGCCAGCAGCCGAGGGACAGCTAACTATGGCTACACCTTC. The chain links TRBV4-1 to TRBJ1-2, with 7 bases lining up with TRBD1. The germline V gene encodes CDR1 MGHRA and CDR2 YSYEKL. The CDR3 is made up of 14 amino acids. The V and J ends lost 4 bases and 0 bases, in that order; junction bases with no gene match: 2.

This chain links TRBV10-3 with TRBJ2-3, with D possibly being TRBD1 (5 bases). The CDR3 is made up of 18 amino acids. V dropped 10 bases and J dropped 1 base, with 27 bases sitting between them. Germline CDR1 and CDR2: ENHRY and SYGVKD. In nucleotides, the CDR3 is TGTGCCAGCGTCGACCCGCAGGGCTTCGAATATGGCACAGATACGCAGTATTTT. Its translation is CASVDPQGFEYGTDTQYF.

The rearrangement uses TRBV10-2 and TRBJ2-2; 7 bases agree with TRBD1. CDR3 length: 15 amino acids. Looked up from germline, CDR1 is WSHSY and CDR2 is SAAADI. With V trimmed by 4 bases and J by 2 bases, 4 bases remained unmatched. This CDR3 reads CASSAGTVNTGELFF. CDR3 DNA sequence: TGCGCCAGCAGTGCCGGGACAGTTAACACCGGGGAGCTGTTTTTT.

The chain uses TRBV28 and TRBJ2-1; TRBD2 matches at 11 bases. CDR3 size: 19 residues. V lost 2 bases, J lost 5 bases, and 14 bases stayed unmatched. The germline gives CDR1 MDHEN, CDR2 SYDVKM. The chain's CDR3 is CASSLRVRLAGRQNNEQFF. Here the CDR3 DNA reads TGTGCCAGCAGTTTAAGGGTGCGACTAGCGGGACGTCAAAACAATGAGCAGTTCTTC.

This chain joins TRBV7-6 and TRBJ2-2; 13 positions match TRBD2. Germline trimming cut 3 bases from V and 3 bases from J; bases unmatched to any gene: 7. In germline, CDR1 is SGHVS, CDR2 FNYEAQ. The CDR3 sequence is 18 residues long. CDR3 sequence (DNA): TGTGCCAGCAGCTTCCGGACTAGCGGGAGTATGGACACCGGGGAGCTGTTTTTT. Protein product: CASSFRTSGSMDTGELFF.

This clone was counted a single time. The rearrangement uses TRBV5-4 and TRBJ1-3; D is undetermined. V was cut by 5 bases and J by 0 bases, with 15 bases left in between. Germline V gives CDR1 SGHNT, CDR2 YYREEE (reference sequence). The CDR3 covers 16 residues. CDR3 DNA sequence: TGTGCCAGCAGTTTGCAATACGGTTCCTCTGGAAACACCATATATTTT. Amino acid sequence: CASSLQYGSSGNTIYF.

In this sample, this clone turned up once. The chain recombines TRBV6-5 with TRBJ2-3; 11 bases fit TRBD2. Looked up from germline, CDR1 is MNHEY and CDR2 is SVGAGI. The CDR3 sequence is 15 residues long. V shed 4 bases and J 6 bases; nucleotides not matched to a gene: 6. The CDR3 coding sequence is TGTGCCAGCAGTTGGACTAGCGGGCAAAGGGATACGCAGTATTTT. Translating gives CASSWTSGQRDTQYF.

The V and J genes are TRBV19 and TRBJ2-1; 13 positions match TRBD2. The CDR3 runs to 16 residues. Germline values: CDR1 LNHDA, CDR2 SQIVND (reference sequence). V was pared by 5 bases and J by 10 bases, with 11 bases of the junction left unmatched. CDR3 coding DNA: TGTGCCAGTAGTCCGATTGAACTAGCGGGAGGGGGGGAGCAGTTCTTC. The encoded protein is CASSPIELAGGGEQFF.

V is TRBV5-4 and J is TRBJ2-3, with TRBD2 as a possible D gene (6 bases). Trimming took off 2 bases at V and 4 bases at J, with 14 bases between the two ends. The V gene's germline CDR1 is SGHNT and CDR2 YYREEE (reference sequence). The CDR3 totals 15 residues. For the CDR3, the DNA is TGTGCCAGCAGCTTAGGAGGGGTGGGGCCAGATACGCAGTATTTT. It specifies CASSLGGVGPDTQYF.

V gene TRBV4-3 combines with J gene TRBJ1-5, with D unresolved. CDR1 is LGHNA, CDR2 YSLEER, per germline. V dropped 0 bases and J dropped 2 bases, with 11 bases sitting between them. The CDR3 has 16 amino acids. The CDR3 DNA reads TGCGCCAGCAGCCAAGATCTATCCGGGGGCAATCAGCCCCAGCATTTT. Translation gives CASSQDLSGGNQPQHF.

The chain uses TRBV19 and TRBJ1-5; TRBD1 matches at 9 bases. The V and J ends lost 5 bases and 5 bases, in that order; junction bases with no gene match: 10. The CDR3 covers 16 residues. Germline V gene lookup returns CDR1 LNHDA and CDR2 SQIVND (reference sequence). In nucleotides, the CDR3 is TGTGCCAGTAGTCCTCAGACAGGGGGGACGGATCAGCCCCAGCATTTT. Protein sequence: CASSPQTGGTDQPQHF. The full variable domain, rest sourced from reference TRBV19 and TRBJ1-5, is DGGITQSPKYLFRKEGQNVTLSCEQNLNHDAMYWYRQDPGQGLRLIYYSQIVNDFQKGDIAEGYSVSREKKESFPLTVTSAQKNPTAFYLCASSPQTGGTDQPQHFGDGTRLSIL.

The rearrangement uses TRBV5-1 and TRBJ2-7; D may be TRBD1 (6 bases). Germline CDR1 is SGHRS and CDR2 is YFSETQ. This CDR3 is built from 15 residues. Trimming removed 4 bases at V and 0 bases at J, with 14 bases between. The DNA of the CDR3 is TGCGCCAGCAGCCCCCCCGGGACAAGCTCCTACGAGCAGTACTTC. Amino acids: CASSPPGTSSYEQYF.

The genes are TRBV6-6 and TRBJ1-1; 7 positions agree with TRBD1. Per the germline V gene, CDR1 is MNHNY and CDR2 is SVGAGI (reference sequence). The CDR3 is made up of 17 amino acids. V shed 5 bases, J shed 0 bases, and the junction held 12 bases outside the gene matches. CDR3 sequence reads: CASSHPPDRVLNTEAFF. CDR3 nucleotides: TGTGCCAGCAGTCATCCTCCTGACAGGGTTCTGAACACTGAAGCTTTCTTT.

The chain links TRBV27 to TRBJ2-1; D might be TRBD2 (5 bases). In germline, CDR1 is MNHEY, CDR2 SMNVEV (reference sequence). The V end was cut by 4 bases, the J end by 3 bases, with 7 bases between. The CDR3 is 13 residues long. The CDR3 DNA follows: TGTGCCAGCAGTTGGGGAGTCTACAATGAGCAGTTCTTC. It specifies CASSWGVYNEQFF.

The chain uses TRBV29-1 and TRBJ1-1; D is uncertain. There are 10 residues in the CDR3. Germline CDR1 reads SQVTM; CDR2 reads ANQGSEA. Trimming stripped 4 bases from V and 11 bases from J, with 11 bases between. This CDR3 reads CSVGQMTAFF. Here the CDR3 DNA reads TGCAGCGTTGGACAAATGACGGCTTTCTTT.

The chain employs TRBV5-6 and TRBJ1-3, with 12 bases fitting TRBD1. CDR1 SGHDT and CDR2 YYEEEE come from the germline V gene. The V and J ends lost 2 bases and 1 base, in that order; junction bases with no gene match: 7. The CDR3 covers 18 residues. Written as DNA, the CDR3 is TGTGCCAGCAGCTTAACGCCGGGACAGGGGGCTTCTGGAAACACCATATATTTT. Translated, it gives CASSLTPGQGASGNTIYF.

The rearrangement joins TRBV5-4 to TRBJ2-1; 10 nucleotides line up with TRBD2. The CDR3 spans 13 residues. Trimming removed 4 bases from V and 7 bases from J; junction bases left unmatched: 2. The germline gives CDR1 SGHNT, CDR2 YYREEE (reference sequence). CDR3 sequence: CASSGTSENEQFF. The CDR3 nucleotides are TGTGCCAGCAGCGGGACTAGCGAGAATGAGCAGTTCTTC. Filled out from reference TRBV5-4 and TRBJ2-1, the complete variable domain reads ETGVTQSPTHLIKTRGQQVTLRCSSQSGHNTVSWYQQALGQGPQFIFQYYREEENGRGNFPPRFSGLQFPNYSSELNVNALELDDSALYLCASSGTSENEQFFGPGTRLTVL.

This chain links TRBV25-1 with TRBJ2-2, with 8 bases matching TRBD1. This CDR3 is 14 amino acids long. V was clipped by 6 bases and J by 4 bases; unmatched bases: 4. Germline lookup yields CDR1 MGHDK and CDR2 SYGVNS. The CDR3 region is CASSATGGTGELFF. The CDR3 region has the DNA TGTGCCAGCAGCGCCACAGGGGGCACCGGGGAGCTGTTTTTT.